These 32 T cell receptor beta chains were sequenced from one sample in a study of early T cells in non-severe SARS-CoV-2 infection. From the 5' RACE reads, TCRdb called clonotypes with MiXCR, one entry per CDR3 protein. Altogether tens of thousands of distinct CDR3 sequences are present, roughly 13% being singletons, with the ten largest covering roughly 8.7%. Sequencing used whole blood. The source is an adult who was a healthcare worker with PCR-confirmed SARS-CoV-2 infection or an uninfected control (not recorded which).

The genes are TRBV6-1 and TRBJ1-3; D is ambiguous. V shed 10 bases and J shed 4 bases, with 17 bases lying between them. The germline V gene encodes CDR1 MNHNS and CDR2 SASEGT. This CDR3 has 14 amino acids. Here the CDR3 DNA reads TGTGCCACCACCCGGGCGAGCCCCGGAAACACCATATATTTT. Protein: CATTRASPGNTIYF.

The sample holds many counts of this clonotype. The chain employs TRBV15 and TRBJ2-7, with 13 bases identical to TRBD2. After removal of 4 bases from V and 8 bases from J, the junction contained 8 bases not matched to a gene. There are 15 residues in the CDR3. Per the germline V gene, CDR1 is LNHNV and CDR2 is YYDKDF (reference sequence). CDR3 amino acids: CATSIRLAGGGKQYF. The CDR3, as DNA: TGTGCCACCAGCATCCGACTAGCGGGAGGTGGTAAGCAGTACTTC.

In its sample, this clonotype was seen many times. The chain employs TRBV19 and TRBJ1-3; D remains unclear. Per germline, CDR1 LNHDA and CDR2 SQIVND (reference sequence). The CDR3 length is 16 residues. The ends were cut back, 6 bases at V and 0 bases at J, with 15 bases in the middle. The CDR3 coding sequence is TGTGCCAGTAGCCCAGGACGGGCGAACTCTGGAAACACCATATATTTT. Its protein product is CASSPGRANSGNTIYF.

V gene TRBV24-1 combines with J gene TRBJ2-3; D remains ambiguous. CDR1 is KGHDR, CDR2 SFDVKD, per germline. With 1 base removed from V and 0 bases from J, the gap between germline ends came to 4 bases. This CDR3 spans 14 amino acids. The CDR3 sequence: CATSDFTSTDTQYF. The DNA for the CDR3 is TGTGCCACCAGTGATTTCACCAGCACAGATACGCAGTATTTT.

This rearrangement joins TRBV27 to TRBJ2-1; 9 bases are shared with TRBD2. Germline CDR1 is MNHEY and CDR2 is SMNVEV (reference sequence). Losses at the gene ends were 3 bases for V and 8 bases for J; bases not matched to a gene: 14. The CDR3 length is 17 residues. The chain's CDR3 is CASSLPLTSGLWHEQFF. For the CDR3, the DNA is TGTGCCAGCAGTTTGCCTCTAACTAGCGGGCTTTGGCATGAGCAGTTCTTC.

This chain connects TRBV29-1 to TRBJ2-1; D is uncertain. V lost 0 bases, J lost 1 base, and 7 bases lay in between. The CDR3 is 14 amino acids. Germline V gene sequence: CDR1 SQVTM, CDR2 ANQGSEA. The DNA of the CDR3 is TGCAGCGTTGAAGAAGAGTATTCCTACAATGAGCAGTTCTTC. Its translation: CSVEEEYSYNEQFF.

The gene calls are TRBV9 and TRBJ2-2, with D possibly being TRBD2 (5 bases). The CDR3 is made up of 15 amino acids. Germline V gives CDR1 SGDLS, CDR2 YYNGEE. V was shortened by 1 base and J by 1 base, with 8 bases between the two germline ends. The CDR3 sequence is CASSVMRENTGELFF. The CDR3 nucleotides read TGTGCCAGCAGCGTAATGAGGGAGAACACCGGGGAGCTGTTTTTT.

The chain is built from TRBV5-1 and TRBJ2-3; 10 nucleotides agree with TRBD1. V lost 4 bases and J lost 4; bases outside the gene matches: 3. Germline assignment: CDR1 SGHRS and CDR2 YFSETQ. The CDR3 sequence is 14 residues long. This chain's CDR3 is CASSPTGGADTQYF. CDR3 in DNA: TGCGCCAGCAGCCCGACAGGGGGCGCAGATACGCAGTATTTT.

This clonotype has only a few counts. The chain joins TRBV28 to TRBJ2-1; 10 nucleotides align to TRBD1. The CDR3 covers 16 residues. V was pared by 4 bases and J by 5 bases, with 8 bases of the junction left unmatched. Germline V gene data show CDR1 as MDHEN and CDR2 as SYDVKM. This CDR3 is CASSSLDRGFDNEQFF. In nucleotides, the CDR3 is TGTGCCAGCAGTTCCCTGGACAGGGGGTTTGACAATGAGCAGTTCTTC.

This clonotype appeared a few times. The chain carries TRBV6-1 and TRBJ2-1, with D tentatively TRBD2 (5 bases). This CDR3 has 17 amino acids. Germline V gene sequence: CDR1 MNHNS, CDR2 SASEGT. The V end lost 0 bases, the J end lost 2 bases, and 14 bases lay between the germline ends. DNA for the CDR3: TGTGCCAGCAGTGAAGCGTTCGGCTGGACTGCCTACAATGAGCAGTTCTTC. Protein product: CASSEAFGWTAYNEQFF.

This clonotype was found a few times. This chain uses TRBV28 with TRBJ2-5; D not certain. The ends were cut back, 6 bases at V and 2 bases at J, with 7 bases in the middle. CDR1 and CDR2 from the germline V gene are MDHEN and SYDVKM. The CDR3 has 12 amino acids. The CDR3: CASRPPQETQYF. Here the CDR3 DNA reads TGTGCCAGCAGGCCGCCACAAGAGACCCAGTACTTC. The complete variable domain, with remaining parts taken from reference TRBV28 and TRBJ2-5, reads DVKVTQSSRYLVKRTGEKVFLECVQDMDHENMFWYRQDPGLGLRLIYFSYDVKMKEKGDIPEGYSVSREKKERFSLILESASTNQTSMYLCASRPPQETQYFGPGTRLLVL.

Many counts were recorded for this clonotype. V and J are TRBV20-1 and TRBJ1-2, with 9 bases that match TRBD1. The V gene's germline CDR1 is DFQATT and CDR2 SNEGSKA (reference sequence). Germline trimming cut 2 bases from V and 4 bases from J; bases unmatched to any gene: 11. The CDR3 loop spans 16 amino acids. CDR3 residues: CSARSTGTGLLYGYTF. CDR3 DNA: TGCAGTGCTAGATCCACCGGGACAGGGCTACTCTATGGCTACACCTTC.

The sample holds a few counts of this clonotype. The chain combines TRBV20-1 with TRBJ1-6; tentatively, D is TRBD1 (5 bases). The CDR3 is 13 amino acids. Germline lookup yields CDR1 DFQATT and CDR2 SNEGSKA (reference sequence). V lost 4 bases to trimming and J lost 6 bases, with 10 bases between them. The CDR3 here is CSAKGGVNSPLHF. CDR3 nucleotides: TGCAGTGCTAAGGGAGGGGTTAATTCACCCCTCCACTTT.

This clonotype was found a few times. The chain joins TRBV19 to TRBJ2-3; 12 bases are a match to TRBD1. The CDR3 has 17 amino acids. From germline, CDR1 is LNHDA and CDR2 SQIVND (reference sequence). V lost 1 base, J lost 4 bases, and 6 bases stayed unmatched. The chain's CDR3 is CASSIGGTGGRADTQYF. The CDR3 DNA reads TGTGCCAGTAGTATAGGCGGGACAGGGGGCAGGGCAGATACGCAGTATTTT.

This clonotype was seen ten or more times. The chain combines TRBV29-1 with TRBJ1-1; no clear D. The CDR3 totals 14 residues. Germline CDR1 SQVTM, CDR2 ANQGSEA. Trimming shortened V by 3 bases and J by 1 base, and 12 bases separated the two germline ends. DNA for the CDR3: TGCAGCGTTGAGGGCGGGATGGGGAACACTGAAGCTTTCTTT. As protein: CSVEGGMGNTEAFF.

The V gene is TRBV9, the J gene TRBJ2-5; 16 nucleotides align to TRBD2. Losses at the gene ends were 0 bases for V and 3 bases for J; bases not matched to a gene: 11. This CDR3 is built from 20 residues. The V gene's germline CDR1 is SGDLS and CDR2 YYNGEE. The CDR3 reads CASSVGLGLAGGRQEETQYF. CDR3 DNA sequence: TGTGCCAGCAGCGTAGGTTTGGGACTAGCGGGAGGGAGGCAAGAAGAGACCCAGTACTTC.

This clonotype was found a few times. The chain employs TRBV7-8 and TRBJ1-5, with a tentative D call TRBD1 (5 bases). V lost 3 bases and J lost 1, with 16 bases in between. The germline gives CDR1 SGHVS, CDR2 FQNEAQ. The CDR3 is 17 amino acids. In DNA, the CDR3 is TGTGCCAGCAGCTTTTCGGTTGGGGCCGGAAGCAATCAGCCCCAGCATTTT. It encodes CASSFSVGAGSNQPQHF.

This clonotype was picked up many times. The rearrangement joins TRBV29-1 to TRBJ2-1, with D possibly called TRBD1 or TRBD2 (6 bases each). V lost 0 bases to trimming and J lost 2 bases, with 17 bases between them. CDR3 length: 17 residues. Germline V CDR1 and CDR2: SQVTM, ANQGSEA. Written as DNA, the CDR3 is TGCAGCGTTGAAGATCTTGGGGGGCAGGGAGCCTACAATGAGCAGTTCTTC. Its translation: CSVEDLGGQGAYNEQFF.

CDR3 amino acids: CASSGPGTGGSEQYF. Here the CDR3 DNA reads TGTGCCAGCAGTGGCCCCGGGACAGGGGGCTCCGAGCAGTACTTC. The J gene is TRBJ2-7, the V gene TRBV2; TRBD1 matches 12 bases. The CDR3 is 15 amino acids. From germline, CDR1 is SNHLY and CDR2 FYNNEI. With V trimmed by 4 bases and J by 6 bases, 7 bases remained unmatched.

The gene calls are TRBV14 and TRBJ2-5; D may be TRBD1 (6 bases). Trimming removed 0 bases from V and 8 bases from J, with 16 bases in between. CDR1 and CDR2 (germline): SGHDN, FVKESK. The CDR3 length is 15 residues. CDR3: CASSQDPQGFDTQYF. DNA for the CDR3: TGTGCCAGCAGCCAAGATCCACAGGGTTTCGATACCCAGTACTTC.

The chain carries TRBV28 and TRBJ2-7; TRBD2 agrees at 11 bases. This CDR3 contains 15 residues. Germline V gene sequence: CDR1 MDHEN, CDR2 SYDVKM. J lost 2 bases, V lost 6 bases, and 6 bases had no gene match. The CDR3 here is CASRGGLAGTYEQYF. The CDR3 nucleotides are TGTGCCAGCAGAGGAGGACTAGCGGGTACCTACGAGCAGTACTTC.

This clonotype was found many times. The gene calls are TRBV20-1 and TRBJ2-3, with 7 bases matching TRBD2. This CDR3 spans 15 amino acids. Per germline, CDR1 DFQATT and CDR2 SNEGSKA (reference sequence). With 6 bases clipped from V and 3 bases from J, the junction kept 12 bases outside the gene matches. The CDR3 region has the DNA TGCAGTGCCCCGACTAGCATGATTGGAACAGATACGCAGTATTTT. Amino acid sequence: CSAPTSMIGTDTQYF.

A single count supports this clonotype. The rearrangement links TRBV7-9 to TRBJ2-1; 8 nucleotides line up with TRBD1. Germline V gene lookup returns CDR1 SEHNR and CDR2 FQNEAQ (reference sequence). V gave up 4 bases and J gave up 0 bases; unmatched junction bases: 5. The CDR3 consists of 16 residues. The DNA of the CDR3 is TGTGCCAGCAGCTCGACAGGGGTTAACTCCTACAATGAGCAGTTCTTC. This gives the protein CASSSTGVNSYNEQFF. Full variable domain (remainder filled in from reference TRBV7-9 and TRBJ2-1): DTGVSQNPRHKITKRGQNVTFRCDPISEHNRLYWYRQTLGQGPEFLTYFQNEAQLEKSRLLSDRFSAERPKGSFSTLEIQRTEQGDSAMYLCASSSTGVNSYNEQFFGPGTRLTVL.

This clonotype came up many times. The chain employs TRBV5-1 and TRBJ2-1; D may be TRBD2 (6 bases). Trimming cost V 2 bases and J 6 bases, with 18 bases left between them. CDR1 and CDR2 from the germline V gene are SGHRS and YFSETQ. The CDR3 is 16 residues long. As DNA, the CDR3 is TGCGCCAGCAGCTTAGGTTGGGGGACTTTAGCCAATGAGCAGTTCTTC. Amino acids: CASSLGWGTLANEQFF. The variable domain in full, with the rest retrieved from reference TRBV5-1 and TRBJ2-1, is KAGVTQTPRYLIKTRGQQVTLSCSPISGHRSVSWYQQTPGQGLQFLFEYFSETQRNKGNFPGRFSGRQFSNSRSEMNVSTLELGDSALYLCASSLGWGTLANEQFFGPGTRLTVL.

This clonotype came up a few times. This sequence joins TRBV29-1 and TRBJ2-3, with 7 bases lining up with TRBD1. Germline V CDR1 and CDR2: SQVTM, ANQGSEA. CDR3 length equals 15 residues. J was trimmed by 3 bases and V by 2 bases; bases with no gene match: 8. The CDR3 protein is CSVETGEKSTDTQYF. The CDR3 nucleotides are TGCAGCGTTGAAACAGGGGAAAAGTCGACAGATACGCAGTATTTT.

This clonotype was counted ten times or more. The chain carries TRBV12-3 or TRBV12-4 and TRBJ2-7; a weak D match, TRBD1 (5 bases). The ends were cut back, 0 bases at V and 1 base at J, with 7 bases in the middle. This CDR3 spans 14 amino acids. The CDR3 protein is CASSLAGASYEQYF. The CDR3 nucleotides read TGTGCCAGCAGTTTAGCAGGGGCTTCCTACGAGCAGTACTTC.

CDR3 protein: CASSTYGTADLPLHF. The CDR3 nucleotides are TGTGCCAGCAGTACGTACGGGACAGCCGATCTACCCCTCCACTTT. The chain links TRBV9 to TRBJ1-6; 7 bases are a match to TRBD1. V shed 5 bases, J shed 12 bases, and the junction held 14 bases outside the gene matches. The CDR3 contains 15 residues. Germline V CDR1 and CDR2: SGDLS, YYNGEE.

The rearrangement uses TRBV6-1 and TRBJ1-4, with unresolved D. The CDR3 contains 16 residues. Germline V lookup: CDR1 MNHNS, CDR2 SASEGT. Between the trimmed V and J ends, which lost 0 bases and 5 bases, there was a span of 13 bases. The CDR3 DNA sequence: TGTGCCAGCAGTGAAGCGCTCTCTCCCCTGAATGAAAAACTGTTTTTT. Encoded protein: CASSEALSPLNEKLFF.

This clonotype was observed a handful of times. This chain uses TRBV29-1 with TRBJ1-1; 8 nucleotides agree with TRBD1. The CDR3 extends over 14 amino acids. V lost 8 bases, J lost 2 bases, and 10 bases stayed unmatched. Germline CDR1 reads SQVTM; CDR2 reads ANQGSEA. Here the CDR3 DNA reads TGCAGCTCCTCATTGGGACAGGCAAACACTGAAGCTTTCTTT. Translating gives CSSSLGQANTEAFF.

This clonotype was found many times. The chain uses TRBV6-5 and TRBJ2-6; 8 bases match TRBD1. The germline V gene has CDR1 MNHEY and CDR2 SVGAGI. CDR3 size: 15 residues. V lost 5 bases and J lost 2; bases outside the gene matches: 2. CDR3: CASSTGGTGANVLTF. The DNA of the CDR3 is TGTGCCAGCAGTACAGGGGGGACTGGGGCCAACGTCCTGACTTTC.

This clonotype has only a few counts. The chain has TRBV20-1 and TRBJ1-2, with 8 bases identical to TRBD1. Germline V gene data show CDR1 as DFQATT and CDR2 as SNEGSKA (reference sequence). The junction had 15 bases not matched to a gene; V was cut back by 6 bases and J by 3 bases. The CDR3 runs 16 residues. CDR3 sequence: CSAMGDRTTVDYGYTF. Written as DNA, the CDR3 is TGCAGTGCCATGGGGGACAGGACTACTGTAGACTATGGCTACACCTTC.

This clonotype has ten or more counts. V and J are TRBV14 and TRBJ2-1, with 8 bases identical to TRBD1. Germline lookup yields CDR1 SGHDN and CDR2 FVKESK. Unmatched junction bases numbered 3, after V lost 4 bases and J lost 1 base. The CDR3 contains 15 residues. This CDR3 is CASSLGQVSYNEQFF. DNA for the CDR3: TGTGCCAGCAGCCTGGGACAGGTTTCCTACAATGAGCAGTTCTTC.